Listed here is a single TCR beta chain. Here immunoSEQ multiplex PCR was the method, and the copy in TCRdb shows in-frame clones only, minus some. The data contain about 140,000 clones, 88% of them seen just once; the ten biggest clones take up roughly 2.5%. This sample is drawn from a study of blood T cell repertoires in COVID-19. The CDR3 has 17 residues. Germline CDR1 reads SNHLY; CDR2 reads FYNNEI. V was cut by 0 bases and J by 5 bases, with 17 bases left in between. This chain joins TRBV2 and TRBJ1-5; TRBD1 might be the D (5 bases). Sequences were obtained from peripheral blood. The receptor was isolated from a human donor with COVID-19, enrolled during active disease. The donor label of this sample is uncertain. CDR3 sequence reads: CASSEARGSGGDQPQHF. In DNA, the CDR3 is TGTGCCAGCAGTGAAGCTAGGGGATCCGGAGGGGATCAGCCCCAGCATTTT.